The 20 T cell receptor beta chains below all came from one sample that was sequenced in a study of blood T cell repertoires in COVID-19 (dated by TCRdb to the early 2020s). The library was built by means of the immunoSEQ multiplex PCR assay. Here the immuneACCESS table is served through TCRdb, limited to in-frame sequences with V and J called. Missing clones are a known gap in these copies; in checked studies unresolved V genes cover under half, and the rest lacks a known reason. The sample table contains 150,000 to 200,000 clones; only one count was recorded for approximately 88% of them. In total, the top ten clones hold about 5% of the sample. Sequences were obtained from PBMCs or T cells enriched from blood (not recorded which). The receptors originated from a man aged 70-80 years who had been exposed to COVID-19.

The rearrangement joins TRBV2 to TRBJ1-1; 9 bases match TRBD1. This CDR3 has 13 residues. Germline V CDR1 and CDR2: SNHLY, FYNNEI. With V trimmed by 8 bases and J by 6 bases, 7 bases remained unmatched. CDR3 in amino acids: CASSGTGRPEAFF. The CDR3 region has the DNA TGTGCCAGCTCCGGGACAGGGAGGCCTGAAGCTTTCTTT.

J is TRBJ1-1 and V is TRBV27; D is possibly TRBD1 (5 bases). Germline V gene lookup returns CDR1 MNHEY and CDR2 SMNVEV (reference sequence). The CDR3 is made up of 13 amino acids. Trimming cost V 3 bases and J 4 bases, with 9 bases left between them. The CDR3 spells CASSFLGGTEAFF. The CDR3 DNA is TGTGCCAGCAGTTTTCTCGGGGGCACTGAAGCTTTCTTT.

DNA for the CDR3: TGTGCCAGCAGCACGGGGACTAGTCTCGACGAGCAGTACTTC. This translates into CASSTGTSLDEQYF. The V and J genes are TRBV5-4 and TRBJ2-7; 8 positions agree with TRBD2. The CDR3 extends over 14 amino acids. After removal of 4 bases from V and 5 bases from J, the junction contained 8 bases not matched to a gene. Germline assignment: CDR1 SGHNT and CDR2 YYREEE (reference sequence).

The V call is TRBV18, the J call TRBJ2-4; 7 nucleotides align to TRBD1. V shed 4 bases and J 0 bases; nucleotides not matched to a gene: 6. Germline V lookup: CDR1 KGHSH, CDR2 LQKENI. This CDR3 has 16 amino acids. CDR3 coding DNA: TGTGCCAGCTCACTGGGGACAGCATTAGCCAAAAACATTCAGTACTTC. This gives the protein CASSLGTALAKNIQYF.

In nucleotides, the CDR3 is TGTGCCAGCAGCTTAGACAGAGATTCACCCCTCCACTTT. Its protein is CASSLDRDSPLHF. V and J are TRBV7-2 and TRBJ1-6; the D is unclear. The CDR3 has 13 residues. Trimming took 1 base from V and 8 from J, leaving 6 bases between them. CDR1 SGHTA and CDR2 FQGNSA come from the germline V gene. The full variable domain, in which reference TRBV7-2 and TRBJ1-6 provide the parts outside the CDR3, is GAGVSQSPSNKVTEKGKDVELRCDPISGHTALYWYRQSLGQGLEFLIYFQGNSAPDKSGLPSDRFSAERTGGSVSTLTIQRTQQEDSAVYLCASSLDRDSPLHFGNGTRLTVT.

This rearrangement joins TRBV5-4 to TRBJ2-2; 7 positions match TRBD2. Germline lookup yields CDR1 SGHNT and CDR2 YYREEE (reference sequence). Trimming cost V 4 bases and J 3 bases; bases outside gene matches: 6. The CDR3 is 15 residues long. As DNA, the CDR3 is TGTGCCAGCAGCGGCGCTAGCGGTCACACCGGGGAGCTGTTTTTT. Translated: CASSGASGHTGELFF.

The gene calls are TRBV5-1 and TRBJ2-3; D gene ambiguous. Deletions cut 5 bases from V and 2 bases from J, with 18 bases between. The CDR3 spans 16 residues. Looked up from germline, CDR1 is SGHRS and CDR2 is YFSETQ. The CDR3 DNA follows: TGCGCCAGCAGTCAAGACTGGCCCCAAACCACAGATACGCAGTATTTT. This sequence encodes CASSQDWPQTTDTQYF.

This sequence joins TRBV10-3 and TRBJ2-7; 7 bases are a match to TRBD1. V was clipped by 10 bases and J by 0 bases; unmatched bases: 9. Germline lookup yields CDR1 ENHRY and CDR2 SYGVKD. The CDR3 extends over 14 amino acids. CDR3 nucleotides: TGTGCCACAAATCCGGGGACAGCCTCCTACGAGCAGTACTTC. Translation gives CATNPGTASYEQYF.

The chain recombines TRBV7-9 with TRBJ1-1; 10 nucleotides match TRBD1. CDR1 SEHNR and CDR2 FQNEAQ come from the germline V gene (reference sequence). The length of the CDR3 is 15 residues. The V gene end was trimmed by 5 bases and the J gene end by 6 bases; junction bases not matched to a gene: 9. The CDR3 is CASSGLGQGYAEAFF. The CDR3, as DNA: TGTGCCAGCAGCGGGTTGGGACAGGGGTACGCTGAAGCTTTCTTT. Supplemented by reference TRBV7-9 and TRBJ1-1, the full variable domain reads DTGVSQNPRHKITKRGQNVTFRCDPISEHNRLYWYRQTLGQGPEFLTYFQNEAQLEKSRLLSDRFSAERPKGSFSTLEIQRTEQGDSAMYLCASSGLGQGYAEAFFGQGTRLTVV.

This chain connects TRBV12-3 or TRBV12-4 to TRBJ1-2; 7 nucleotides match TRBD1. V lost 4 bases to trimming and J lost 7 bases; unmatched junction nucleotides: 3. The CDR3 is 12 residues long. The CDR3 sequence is CASSYDRAGYTF. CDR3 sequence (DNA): TGTGCCAGCAGTTATGACAGGGCTGGCTACACCTTC.

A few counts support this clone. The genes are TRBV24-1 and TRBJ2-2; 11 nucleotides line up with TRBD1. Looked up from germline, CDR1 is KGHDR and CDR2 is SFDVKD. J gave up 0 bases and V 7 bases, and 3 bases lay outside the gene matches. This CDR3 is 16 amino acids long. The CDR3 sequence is CATSRTGGPNTGELFF. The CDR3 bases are TGTGCCACCAGCAGGACAGGGGGCCCGAACACCGGGGAGCTGTTTTTT.

CDR3 amino acids: CASSLAFGASGNTIYF. The CDR3 DNA reads as TGTGCCAGTAGTCTCGCATTCGGAGCCTCTGGAAACACCATATATTTT. This chain uses TRBV19 with TRBJ1-3, with D uncertain. There are 16 residues in the CDR3. Looked up from germline, CDR1 is LNHDA and CDR2 is SQIVND (reference sequence). V gave up 5 bases and J gave up 0 bases, with 14 bases separating them.

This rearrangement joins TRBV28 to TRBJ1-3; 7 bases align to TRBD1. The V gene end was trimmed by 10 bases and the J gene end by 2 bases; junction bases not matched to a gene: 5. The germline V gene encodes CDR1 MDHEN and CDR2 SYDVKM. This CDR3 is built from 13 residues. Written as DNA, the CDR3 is TGTGCCACGAGACAGGGAGCTGGAAACACCATATATTTT. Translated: CATRQGAGNTIYF.

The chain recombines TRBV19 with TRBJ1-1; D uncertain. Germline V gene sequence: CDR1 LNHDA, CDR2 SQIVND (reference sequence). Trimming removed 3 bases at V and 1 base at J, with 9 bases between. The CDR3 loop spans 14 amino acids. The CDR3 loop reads CASSIYAANTEAFF. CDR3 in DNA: TGTGCCAGTAGTATCTACGCGGCGAACACTGAAGCTTTCTTT.

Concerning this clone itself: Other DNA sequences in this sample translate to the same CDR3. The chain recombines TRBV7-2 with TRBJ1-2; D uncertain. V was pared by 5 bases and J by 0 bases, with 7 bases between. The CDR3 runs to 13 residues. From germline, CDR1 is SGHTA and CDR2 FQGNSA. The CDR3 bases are TGTGCCAGCAGCCCGGGGACTAACTATGGCTACACCTTC. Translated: CASSPGTNYGYTF.

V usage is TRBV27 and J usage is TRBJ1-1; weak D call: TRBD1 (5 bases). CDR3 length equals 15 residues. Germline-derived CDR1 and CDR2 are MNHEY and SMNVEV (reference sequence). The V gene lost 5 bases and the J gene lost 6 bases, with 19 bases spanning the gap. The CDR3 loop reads CASSQRGRAVAEAFF. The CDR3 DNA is TGTGCCAGCAGTCAGCGAGGCAGGGCCGTCGCTGAAGCTTTCTTT.

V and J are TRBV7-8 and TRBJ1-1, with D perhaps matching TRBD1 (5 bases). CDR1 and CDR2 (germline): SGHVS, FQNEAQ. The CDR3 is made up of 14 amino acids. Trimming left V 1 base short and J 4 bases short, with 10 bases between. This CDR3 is CASSLGWGTTEAFF. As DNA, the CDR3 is TGTGCCAGCAGCTTAGGGTGGGGCACCACTGAAGCTTTCTTT. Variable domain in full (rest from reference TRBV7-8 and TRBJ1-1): GAGVSQSPRYKVAKRGQDVALRCDPISGHVSLFWYQQALGQGPEFLTYFQNEAQLDKSGLPSDRFFAERPEGSVSTLKIQRTQQEDSAVYLCASSLGWGTTEAFFGQGTRLTVV.

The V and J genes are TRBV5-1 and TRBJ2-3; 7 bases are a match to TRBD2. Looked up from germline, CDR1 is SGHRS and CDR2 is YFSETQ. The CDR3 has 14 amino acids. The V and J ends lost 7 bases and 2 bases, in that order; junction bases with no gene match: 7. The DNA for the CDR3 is TGCGCCAGCGGGGCGGGAGAACACACAGATACGCAGTATTTT. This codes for CASGAGEHTDTQYF. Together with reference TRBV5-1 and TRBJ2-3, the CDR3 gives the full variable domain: KAGVTQTPRYLIKTRGQQVTLSCSPISGHRSVSWYQQTPGQGLQFLFEYFSETQRNKGNFPGRFSGRQFSNSRSEMNVSTLELGDSALYLCASGAGEHTDTQYFGPGTRLTVL.

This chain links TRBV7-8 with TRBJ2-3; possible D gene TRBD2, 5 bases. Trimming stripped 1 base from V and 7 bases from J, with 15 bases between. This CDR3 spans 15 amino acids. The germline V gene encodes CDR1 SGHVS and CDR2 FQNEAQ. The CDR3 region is CASSLGRASLNTQYF. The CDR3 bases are TGTGCCAGCAGCTTAGGTCGGGCTAGCCTGAATACGCAGTATTTT.

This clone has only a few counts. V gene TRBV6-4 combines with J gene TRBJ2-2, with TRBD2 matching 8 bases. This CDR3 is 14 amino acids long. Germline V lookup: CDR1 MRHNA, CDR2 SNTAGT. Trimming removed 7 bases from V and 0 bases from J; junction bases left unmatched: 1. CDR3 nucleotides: TGTGCCAGCAAAGCGGGAGCGAACACCGGGGAGCTGTTTTTT. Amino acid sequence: CASKAGANTGELFF.